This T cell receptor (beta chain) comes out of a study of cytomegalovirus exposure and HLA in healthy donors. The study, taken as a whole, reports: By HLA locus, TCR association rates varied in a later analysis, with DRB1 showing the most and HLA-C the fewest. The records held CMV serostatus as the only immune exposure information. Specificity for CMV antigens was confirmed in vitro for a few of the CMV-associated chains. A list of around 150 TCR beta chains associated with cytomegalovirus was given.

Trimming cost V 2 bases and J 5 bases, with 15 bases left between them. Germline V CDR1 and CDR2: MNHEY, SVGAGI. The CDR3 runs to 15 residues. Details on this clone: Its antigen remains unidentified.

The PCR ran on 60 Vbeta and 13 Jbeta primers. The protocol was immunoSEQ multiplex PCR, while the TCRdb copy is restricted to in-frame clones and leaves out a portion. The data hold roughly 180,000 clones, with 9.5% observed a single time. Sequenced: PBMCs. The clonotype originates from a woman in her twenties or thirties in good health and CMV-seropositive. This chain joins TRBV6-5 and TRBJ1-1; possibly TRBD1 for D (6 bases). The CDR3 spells CASSYSITGKTEAFF. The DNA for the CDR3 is TGTGCCAGCAGTTACAGTATAACAGGGAAGACTGAAGCTTTCTTT.